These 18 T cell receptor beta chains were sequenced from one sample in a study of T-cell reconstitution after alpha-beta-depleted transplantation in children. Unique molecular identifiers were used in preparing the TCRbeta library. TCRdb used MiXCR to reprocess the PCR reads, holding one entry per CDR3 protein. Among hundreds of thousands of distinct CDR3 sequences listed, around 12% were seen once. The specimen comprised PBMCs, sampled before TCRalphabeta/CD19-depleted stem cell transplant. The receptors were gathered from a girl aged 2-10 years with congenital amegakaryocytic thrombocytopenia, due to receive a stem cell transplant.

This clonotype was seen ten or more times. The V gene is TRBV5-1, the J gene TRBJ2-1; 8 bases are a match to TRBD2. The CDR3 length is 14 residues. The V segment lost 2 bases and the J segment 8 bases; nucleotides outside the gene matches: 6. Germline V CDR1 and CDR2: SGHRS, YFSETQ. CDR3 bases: TGCGCCAGCAGCTTTTTGAGCGGGAGCGATGAGCAGTTCTTC. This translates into CASSFLSGSDEQFF.

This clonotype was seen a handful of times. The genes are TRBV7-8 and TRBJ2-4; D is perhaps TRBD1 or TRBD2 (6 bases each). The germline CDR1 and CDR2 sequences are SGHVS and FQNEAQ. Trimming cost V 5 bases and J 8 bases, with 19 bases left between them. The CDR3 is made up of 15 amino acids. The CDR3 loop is CASSPRDFEGDIQYF. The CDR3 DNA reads TGTGCCAGCAGCCCAAGGGACTTTGAGGGGGACATTCAGTACTTC.

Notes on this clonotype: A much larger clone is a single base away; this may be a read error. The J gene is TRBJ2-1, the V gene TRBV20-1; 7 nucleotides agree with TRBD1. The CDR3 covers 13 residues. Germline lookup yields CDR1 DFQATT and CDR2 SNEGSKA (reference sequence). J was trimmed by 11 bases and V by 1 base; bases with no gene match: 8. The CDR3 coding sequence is TGCAGTGCTAGAGCGGGACAGCAGAATAAGCAGTTCTTC. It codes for CSARAGQQNKQFF.

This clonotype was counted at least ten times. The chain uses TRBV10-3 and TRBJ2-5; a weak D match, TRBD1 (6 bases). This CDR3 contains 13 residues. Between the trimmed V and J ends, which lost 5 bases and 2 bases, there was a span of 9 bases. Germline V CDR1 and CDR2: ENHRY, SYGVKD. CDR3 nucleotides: TGTGCCATCAGTACCGGGACACAAGAGACCCAGTACTTC. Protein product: CAISTGTQETQYF.

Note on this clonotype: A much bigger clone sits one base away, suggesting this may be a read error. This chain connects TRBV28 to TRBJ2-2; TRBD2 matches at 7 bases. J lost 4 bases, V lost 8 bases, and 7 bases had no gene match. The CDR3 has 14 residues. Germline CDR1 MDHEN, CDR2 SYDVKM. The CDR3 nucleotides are TGTGCCAGCGGGGAAAGCGGGATCACCGGGGAGCTGTTTTTT. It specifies CASGESGITGELFF.

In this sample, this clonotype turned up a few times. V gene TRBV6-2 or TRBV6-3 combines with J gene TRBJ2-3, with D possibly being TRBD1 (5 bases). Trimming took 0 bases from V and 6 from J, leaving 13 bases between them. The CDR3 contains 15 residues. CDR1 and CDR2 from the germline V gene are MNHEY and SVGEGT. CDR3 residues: CASSYSKQVPDTQYF. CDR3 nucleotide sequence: TGTGCCAGCAGTTACTCAAAACAGGTTCCGGATACGCAGTATTTT.

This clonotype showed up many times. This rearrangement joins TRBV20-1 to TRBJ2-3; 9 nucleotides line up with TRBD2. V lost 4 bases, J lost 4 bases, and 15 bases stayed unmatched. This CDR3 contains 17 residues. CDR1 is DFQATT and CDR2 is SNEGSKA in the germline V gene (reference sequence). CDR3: CSAIGLAGMGLADTQYF. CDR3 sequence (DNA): TGCAGTGCTATCGGGCTAGCGGGAATGGGCTTGGCAGATACGCAGTATTTT.

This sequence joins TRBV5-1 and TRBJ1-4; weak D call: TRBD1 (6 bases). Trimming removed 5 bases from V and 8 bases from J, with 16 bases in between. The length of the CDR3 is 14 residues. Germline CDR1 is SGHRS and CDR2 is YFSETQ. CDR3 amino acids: CASRGGGGDEKLFF. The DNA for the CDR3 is TGCGCCAGCAGAGGGGGGGGCGGCGACGAAAAACTGTTTTTT. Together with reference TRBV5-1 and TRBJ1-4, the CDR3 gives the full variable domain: KAGVTQTPRYLIKTRGQQVTLSCSPISGHRSVSWYQQTPGQGLQFLFEYFSETQRNKGNFPGRFSGRQFSNSRSEMNVSTLELGDSALYLCASRGGGGDEKLFFGSGTQLSVL.

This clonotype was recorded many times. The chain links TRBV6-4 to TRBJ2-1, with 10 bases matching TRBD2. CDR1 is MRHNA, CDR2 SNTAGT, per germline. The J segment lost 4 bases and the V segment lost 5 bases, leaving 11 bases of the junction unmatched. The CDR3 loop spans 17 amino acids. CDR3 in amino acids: CASSRRSSGSQYNEQFF. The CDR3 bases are TGTGCCAGCAGTCGACGTTCTAGCGGGAGTCAGTACAATGAGCAGTTCTTC.

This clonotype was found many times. CDR3 DNA: TGTGCCAGCTCAGGTCTTCTCCTCTACGAGCAGTACTTC. Amino acids: CASSGLLLYEQYF. The chain carries TRBV7-9 and TRBJ2-7; D unresolved. The V gene's germline CDR1 is SEHNR and CDR2 FQNEAQ (reference sequence). CDR3 length: 13 amino acids. V dropped 8 bases and J dropped 3 bases, with 14 bases sitting between them.

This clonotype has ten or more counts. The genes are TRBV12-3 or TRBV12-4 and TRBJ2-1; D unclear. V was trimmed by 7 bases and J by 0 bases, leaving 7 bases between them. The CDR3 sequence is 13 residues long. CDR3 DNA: TGTGCCAGCACGGCCTCCTCCTACAATGAGCAGTTCTTC. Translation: CASTASSYNEQFF.

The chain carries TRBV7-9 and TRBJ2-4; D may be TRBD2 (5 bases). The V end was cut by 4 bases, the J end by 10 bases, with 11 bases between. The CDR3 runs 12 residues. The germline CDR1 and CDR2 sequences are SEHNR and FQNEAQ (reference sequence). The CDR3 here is CASSSRTSIQYF. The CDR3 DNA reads TGTGCCAGCAGCTCCAGGACTTCAATTCAGTACTTC.

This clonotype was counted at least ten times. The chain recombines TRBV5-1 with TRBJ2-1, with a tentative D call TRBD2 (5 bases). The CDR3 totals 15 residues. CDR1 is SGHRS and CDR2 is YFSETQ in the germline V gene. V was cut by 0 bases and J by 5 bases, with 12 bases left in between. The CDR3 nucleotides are TGCGCCAGCAGCTTGGATCTAGCCGGCCACAATGAGCAGTTCTTC. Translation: CASSLDLAGHNEQFF.

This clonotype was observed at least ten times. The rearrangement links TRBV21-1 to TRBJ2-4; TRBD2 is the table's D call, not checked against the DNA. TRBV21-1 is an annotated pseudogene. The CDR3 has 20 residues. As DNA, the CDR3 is TGTGCCAGCAGCCCAATTAGCGGGAGGACAACGGTAATCCCCAAAAACATTCAGTACTTC. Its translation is CASSPISGRTTVIPKNIQYF.

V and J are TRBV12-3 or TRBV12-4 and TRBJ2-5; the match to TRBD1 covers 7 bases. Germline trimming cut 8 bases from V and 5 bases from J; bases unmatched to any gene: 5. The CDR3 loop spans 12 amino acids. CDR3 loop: CASGTRGETQYF. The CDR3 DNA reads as TGTGCCAGCGGGACCAGGGGGGAGACCCAGTACTTC.

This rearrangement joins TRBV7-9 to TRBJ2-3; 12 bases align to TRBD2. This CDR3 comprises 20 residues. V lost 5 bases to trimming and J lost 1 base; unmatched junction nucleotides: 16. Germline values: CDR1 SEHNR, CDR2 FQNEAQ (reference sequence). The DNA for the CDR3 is TGTGCCAGCAGCGCGAGAAGACTAGCGGGAGTGTTTGGGGGCACAGATACGCAGTATTTT. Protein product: CASSARRLAGVFGGTDTQYF.

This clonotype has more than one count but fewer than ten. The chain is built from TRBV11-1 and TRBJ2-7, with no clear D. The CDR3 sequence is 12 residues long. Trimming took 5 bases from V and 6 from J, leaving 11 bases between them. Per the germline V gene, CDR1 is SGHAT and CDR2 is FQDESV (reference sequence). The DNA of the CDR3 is TGTGCCAGCAGCGTCCTAGGGCCCGAGCAGTACTTC. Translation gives CASSVLGPEQYF. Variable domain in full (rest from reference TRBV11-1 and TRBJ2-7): EAEVAQSPRYKITEKSQAVAFWCDPISGHATLYWYRQILGQGPELLVQFQDESVVDDSQLPKDRFSAERLKGVDSTLKIQPAELGDSAMYLCASSVLGPEQYFGPGTRLTVT.

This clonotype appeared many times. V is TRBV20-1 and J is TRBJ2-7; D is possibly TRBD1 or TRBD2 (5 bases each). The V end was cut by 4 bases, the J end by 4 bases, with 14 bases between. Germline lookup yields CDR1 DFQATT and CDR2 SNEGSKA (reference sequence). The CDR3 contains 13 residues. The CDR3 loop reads CSATGRSPYEQYF. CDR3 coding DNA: TGCAGTGCTACGGGACGGAGTCCTTACGAGCAGTACTTC.